This T cell receptor (beta chain) was captured in a study of cytotoxic CD8 clonotypes in ibrutinib-treated CLL. The germline V gene has CDR1 SGDLS and CDR2 YYNGEE. The CDR3 is 16 amino acids. The V end was cut by 1 base, the J end by 4 bases, with 12 bases between. The sample holds a few counts of this clone. The table came from immunoSEQ multiplex PCR; TCRdb's copy has only in-frame clones and leaves some out. Here the sample spans approximately 330,000 clones, roughly 79% being singletons. The rearrangement uses TRBV9 and TRBJ2-6; the D is unclear. The TCR was taken from a human donor with chronic lymphocytic leukemia. The sequences come from PBMCs, collected before ibrutinib treatment. For the CDR3, the DNA is TGTGCCAGCAGCGTATCTATGGGGATGGGGGCCAACGTCCTGACTTTC. Its protein is CASSVSMGMGANVLTF.